The entry that follows covers one T cell receptor beta chain sequence. This CDR3 is 18 amino acids long. Losses at the gene ends were 4 bases for V and 5 bases for J; bases not matched to a gene: 15. CDR1 SEHNR and CDR2 FQNEAQ come from the germline V gene (reference sequence). Using immunoSEQ multiplex PCR, the repertoire was profiled, and TCRdb retains in-frame clones only, with some absent. The sample includes fewer than 300,000 clones, about 80% seen only once; the top ten take about 15%. The sample originates from a study of blood T cell repertoires in COVID-19. Patients of the Seattle cohort, enrolled during active infection, were followed longitudinally.

The rearrangement joins TRBV7-9 to TRBJ1-5, with TRBD1 matching 9 bases. Sequences were obtained from peripheral blood. The clonotype comes from a person aged 65 to 79 with COVID-19, enrolled during active disease. DNA for the CDR3: TGTGCCAGCAGCTCAATTGGCCGGGGACAGGGTGAGGATCAGCCCCAGCATTTT. It translates to CASSSIGRGQGEDQPQHF.